This T cell receptor beta chain derives from a study of shared clonotypes between healthy human individuals. Cells designated naive CD8 were CD45RO-negative and were positively selected for CCR7, with terminally differentiated effector memory CD45RA+ cells excluded. The ends were cut back, 5 bases at V and 2 bases at J, with 12 bases in the middle. The germline V gene encodes CDR1 SGHAT and CDR2 FQNNGV. The CDR3 consists of 15 residues. Sequencing used immunoSEQ multiplex PCR; TCRdb keeps in-frame clones, though not all of them. The sample holds around 600,000 clones, around 95% seen once. The clonotype comes from a woman aged 25 to 39 in good health. Sequencing input: naive CD8+ T cells sorted from blood. The rearrangement joins TRBV11-2 to TRBJ2-2, with D possibly matching TRBD2 (5 bases). Here the CDR3 reads CASSPGLKNTGELFF. In DNA, the CDR3 is TGTGCCAGCAGCCCTGGACTGAAAAACACCGGGGAGCTGTTTTTT.